This T cell receptor beta chain was obtained from a study of naive and memory T cell subsets. The CDR3 covers 14 residues. Germline lookup yields CDR1 MDHEN and CDR2 SYDVKM. The V segment lost 1 base and the J segment 7 bases; nucleotides outside the gene matches: 4. This clonotype turned up a few times. CD4+ T cell IFNgamma after overnight CMV lysate exposure gave donor CMV status. Four subsets defined by CD45RA and CD27 were sorted after CD3, CD4, CD8 and live/dead staining. EMRA cells were CD45RA+CD27-, and effector memory cells CD45RA-CD27-. Two oligonucleotides, mixed equimolar, formed the beta constant-region primer covering TRBC1 and TRBC2. Four rounds of PCR amplified the ligated cDNA using nested alpha and beta constant-region primers plus SP2. TCRdb recomputed calls from the UMI-ligation and nested PCR reads with MiXCR, one row per CDR3 protein. Of over 30,000 distinct CDR3 sequences detected, roughly 18% appear once; the ten largest clones hold approximately 3.6%.

This sequence was found in a human donor in good health. The sample comprised effector memory CD4+ T cells from blood. The subset here: effector memory, CD45RA- CD27-. The J gene is TRBJ2-1, the V gene TRBV28; TRBD1 matches 7 bases. The CDR3, as DNA: TGTGCCAGCAGTTTATTGGGCAGGGGGAATGAGCAGTTCTTC. It translates to CASSLLGRGNEQFF.